These T cell receptor beta chains were read from a single sample in a study of blood T cell repertoires in COVID-19. Repertoires were generated with immunoSEQ multiplex PCR, while TCRdb's copy carries only in-frame clones and drops some. The data show a few hundred thousand clones, 80% to 90% seen once. The source material was PBMCs or T cells enriched from blood (not recorded which). All receptors derive from a woman aged 45-65 years who had been exposed to COVID-19. Both conserved end residues are part of each CDR3. Each record gives: J gene, V gene, clone size, CDR3 length, D gene, CDR3 DNA, CDR3 protein. The D gene is left open where the match is weak. Size values are once, few and many counts, or a class for expanded clones, and some rows have none.

j_gene: TRBJ1-1
v_gene: TRBV7-2
abundance: .
len: 14
d_gene: .
CDR3nt: TGTGCCAGCAGCTTGATAAACTCCAACACTGAAGCTTTCTTT
CDR3aa: CASSLINSNTEAFF

j_gene: TRBJ2-2
v_gene: TRBV24-1
abundance: .
len: 16
d_gene: TRBD1
CDR3nt: TGTGCCACCAGTGATTCCAGACAGGGAAACACCGGGGAGCTGTTTTTT
CDR3aa: CATSDSRQGNTGELFF

j_gene: TRBJ2-7
v_gene: TRBV6-5
abundance: .
len: 13
d_gene: .
CDR3nt: TGTGCCAGCACCAACCGTCAGTGGTACGAGCAGTACTTC
CDR3aa: CASTNRQWYEQYF

j_gene: TRBJ1-6
v_gene: TRBV18
abundance: .
len: 18
d_gene: .
CDR3nt: TGTGCCAGCTCACCGAAAGGGGCCGTAGGGACCTATAATTCACCCCTCCACTTT
CDR3aa: CASSPKGAVGTYNSPLHF

j_gene: TRBJ2-3
v_gene: TRBV10-2
abundance: .
len: 13
d_gene: .
CDR3nt: TGCGCCAGCAGCGGGGGACGGGCAGATACGCAGTATTTT
CDR3aa: CASSGGRADTQYF

j_gene: TRBJ1-1
v_gene: TRBV10-1
abundance: few
len: 13
d_gene: TRBD1
CDR3nt: TGCGCCAGCAGGACAGGGGTAGAAACTGAAGCTTTCTTT
CDR3aa: CASRTGVETEAFF

j_gene: TRBJ1-5
v_gene: TRBV5-5
abundance: .
len: 15
d_gene: .
CDR3nt: TGTGCCAGCAGCCTCTGGGGGGACGGCAATCAGCCCCAGCATTTT
CDR3aa: CASSLWGDGNQPQHF

j_gene: TRBJ1-2
v_gene: TRBV2
abundance: .
len: 13
d_gene: .
CDR3nt: TGTGCCAGCAGTGAACAGGGGAGAGGAGGCTACACCTTC
CDR3aa: CASSEQGRGGYTF

j_gene: TRBJ1-2
v_gene: TRBV3-1/TRBV3-2
abundance: .
len: 13
d_gene: TRBD1
CDR3nt: TGTGCCAGCAGCCCCGGGACAGGCTATGGCTACACCTTC
CDR3aa: CASSPGTGYGYTF

j_gene: TRBJ2-7
v_gene: TRBV6-5
abundance: .
len: 14
d_gene: TRBD1
CDR3nt: TGTGCCAGCAGACCCGGGACAGGGAGTCAGGAGCAGTACTTC
CDR3aa: CASRPGTGSQEQYF

j_gene: TRBJ1-3
v_gene: TRBV11-3
abundance: .
len: 15
d_gene: TRBD1
CDR3nt: TGTGCCAGCAGCTCGCAGGGGGCTTCAGGAAACACCATATATTTT
CDR3aa: CASSSQGASGNTIYF

j_gene: TRBJ1-5
v_gene: TRBV19
abundance: .
len: 17
d_gene: TRBD1
CDR3nt: TGTGCCAGTAGTATCAGGGGGCCAACCCTTAGCAATCAGCCCCAGCATTTT
CDR3aa: CASSIRGPTLSNQPQHF

j_gene: TRBJ1-2
v_gene: TRBV7-8
abundance: .
len: 13
d_gene: .
CDR3nt: TGTGCCAGCAGCTTAGCACGGGGCTATGGCTACACCTTC
CDR3aa: CASSLARGYGYTF

j_gene: TRBJ1-5
v_gene: TRBV29-1
abundance: once
len: 14
d_gene: TRBD1
CDR3nt: TGCAGCGTCACAGGGGGGGGCCTCAATCAGCCCCAGCATTTT
CDR3aa: CSVTGGGLNQPQHF

j_gene: TRBJ1-2
v_gene: TRBV7-2
abundance: once
len: 11
d_gene: .
CDR3nt: TGTGCCAGCAGCCTCGGGGGTGGCTACACCTTC
CDR3aa: CASSLGGGYTF

j_gene: TRBJ2-7
v_gene: TRBV5-6
abundance: many
len: 14
d_gene: .
CDR3nt: TGTGCCAGCAGCTTCGACTATCCCGCTCAGGAGCAGTACTTC
CDR3aa: CASSFDYPAQEQYF

j_gene: TRBJ1-3
v_gene: TRBV7-2
abundance: .
len: 15
d_gene: .
CDR3nt: TGTGCCAGCAGCCTACAGGGTGCGACTGGAAACACCATATATTTT
CDR3aa: CASSLQGATGNTIYF

j_gene: TRBJ2-2
v_gene: TRBV6-2/TRBV6-3
abundance: .
len: 15
d_gene: .
CDR3nt: TGTGCCAGCAGTTACACGGGGTGGGACACCGGGGAGCTGTTTTTT
CDR3aa: CASSYTGWDTGELFF

j_gene: TRBJ1-4
v_gene: TRBV11-2
abundance: once
len: 16
d_gene: .
CDR3nt: TGTGCCAGCAGCTTAGACAAACTTGCAACTAATGAAAAACTGTTTTTT
CDR3aa: CASSLDKLATNEKLFF

j_gene: TRBJ1-5
v_gene: TRBV4-2
abundance: .
len: 15
d_gene: .
CDR3nt: TGTGCCAGCAGCCAAGGGTTCCAGGAGGAACAGCCCCAGCATTTT
CDR3aa: CASSQGFQEEQPQHF

j_gene: TRBJ2-5
v_gene: TRBV5-1
abundance: .
len: 14
d_gene: TRBD2
CDR3nt: TGCGCCAGCAGCCCGGGAGGGGTTATAGAGACCCAGTACTTC
CDR3aa: CASSPGGVIETQYF

j_gene: TRBJ1-6
v_gene: TRBV28
abundance: once
len: 16
d_gene: TRBD1
CDR3nt: TGTGCCAGCAGTTCCTCCGGGACAGGGTTACGTTCACCCCTCCACTTT
CDR3aa: CASSSSGTGLRSPLHF

j_gene: TRBJ2-1
v_gene: TRBV3-1/TRBV3-2
abundance: once
len: 15
d_gene: .
CDR3nt: TGTGCCAGCAGCCAAGATCGTCATAGTCAGCGCGAGCAGTTCTTC
CDR3aa: CASSQDRHSQREQFF

j_gene: TRBJ1-1
v_gene: TRBV5-1
abundance: .
len: 17
d_gene: TRBD1
CDR3nt: TGCGCCAGCTCCGACAGGGCGCTTGGAGGTCCGAACACTGAAGCTTTCTTT
CDR3aa: CASSDRALGGPNTEAFF